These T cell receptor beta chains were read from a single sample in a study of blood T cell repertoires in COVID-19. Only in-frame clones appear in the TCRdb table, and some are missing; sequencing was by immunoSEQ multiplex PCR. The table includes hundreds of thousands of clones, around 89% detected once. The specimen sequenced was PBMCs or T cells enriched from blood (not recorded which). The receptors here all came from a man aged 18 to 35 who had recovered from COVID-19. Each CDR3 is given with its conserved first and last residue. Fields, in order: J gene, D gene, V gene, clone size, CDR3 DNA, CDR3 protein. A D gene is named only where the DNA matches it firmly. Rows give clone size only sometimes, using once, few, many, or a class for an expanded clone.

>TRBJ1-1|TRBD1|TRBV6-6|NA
TGTGCCAGCAGTTATCAGGGGGGAGGCACTGAAGCTTTCTTT
CASSYQGGGTEAFF
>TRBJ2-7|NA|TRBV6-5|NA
TGTGCCAGCAGTAGACGTCTAGCTGGGTACGAGCAGTACTTC
CASSRRLAGYEQYF
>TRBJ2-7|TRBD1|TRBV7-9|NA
TGTGCCAGCAGCTCGAGACAGGGATTCTCCGAGCAGTACTTC
CASSSRQGFSEQYF
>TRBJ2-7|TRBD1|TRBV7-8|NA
TGTGCCAGCAGCGAGACAGGGGTTAATGGCGAGCAGTACTTC
CASSETGVNGEQYF
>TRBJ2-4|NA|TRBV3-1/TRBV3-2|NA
TGTGCCAGCAGACCCACAGGGATGCGGAACATTCAGTACTTC
CASRPTGMRNIQYF
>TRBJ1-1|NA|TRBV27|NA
TGTGCCAGCAGTTTCGCGGGATCAAACACTGAAGCTTTCTTT
CASSFAGSNTEAFF
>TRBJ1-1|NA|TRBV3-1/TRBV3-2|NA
TGTGCCAGCAGCCACGGGGGGAACACTGAAGCTTTCTTT
CASSHGGNTEAFF
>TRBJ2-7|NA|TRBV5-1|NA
TGCGCCAGCAGCTTGGTTAGGGGGGGTAGGTACGAGCAGTACTTC
CASSLVRGGRYEQYF
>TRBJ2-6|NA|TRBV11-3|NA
TGTGCCAGCACAAAGGAGAGAGCCCTTAAATCCTCTGGGGCCAACGTCCTGACTTTC
CASTKERALKSSGANVLTF
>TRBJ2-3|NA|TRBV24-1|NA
TGTGCCACCAGTGATACAGAGTTAGCGCAGTATTTT
CATSDTELAQYF
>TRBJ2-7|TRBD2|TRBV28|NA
TGTGCCAGCAGCCCGACTAGCCCCCACGAGCAGTACTTC
CASSPTSPHEQYF
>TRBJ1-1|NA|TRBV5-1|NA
TGCGCCAGCAGCCCGAGGGACAACATGAACACTGAAGCTTTCTTT
CASSPRDNMNTEAFF
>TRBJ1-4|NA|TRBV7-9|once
TGTGCCAGCAGCCTTAGACAGTTTGAAAAACTGTTTTTT
CASSLRQFEKLFF
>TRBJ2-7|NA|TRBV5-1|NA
TGCGCCAGCAGCTTGGGAGGCACAGGCTCCTACGAGCAGTACTTC
CASSLGGTGSYEQYF
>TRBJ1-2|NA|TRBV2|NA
TGTGCCAGCAGTGAGCAGGGATCGGTCTATGGCTACACCTTC
CASSEQGSVYGYTF
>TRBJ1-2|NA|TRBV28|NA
TGTGCCAGCGGGACACCCTATTACTATGGCTACACCTTC
CASGTPYYYGYTF
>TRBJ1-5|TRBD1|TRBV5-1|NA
TGCGCCAGCAGCCCGGGACAGGGTGGGTTCCTTAGCAATCAGCCCCAGCATTTT
CASSPGQGGFLSNQPQHF
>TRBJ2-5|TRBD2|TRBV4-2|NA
TGTGCCAGCAGCCAAGAAGTAGCGGGAATCACGGAGACCCAGTACTTC
CASSQEVAGITETQYF
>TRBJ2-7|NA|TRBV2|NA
TGTGCCAGCACCACACAGGGCCACGAGCAGTACTTC
CASTTQGHEQYF
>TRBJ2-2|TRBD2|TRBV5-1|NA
TGCGCCAGCAGCGAAACTAGCGCCGGGGAGCTGTTTTTT
CASSETSAGELFF
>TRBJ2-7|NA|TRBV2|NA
TGTGCCAGCAGTCGCGGCGGAACCTACGAGCAGTACTTC
CASSRGGTYEQYF
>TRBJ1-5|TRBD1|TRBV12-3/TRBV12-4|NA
TGTGCCAGCAGTCACCAGGGGGAACAGCCCCAGCATTTT
CASSHQGEQPQHF
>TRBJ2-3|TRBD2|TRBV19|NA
TGTGCCAGTAGTCCGACTAGCGGGAGACCGGATACGCAGTATTTT
CASSPTSGRPDTQYF
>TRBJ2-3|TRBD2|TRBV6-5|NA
TGTGCCAGCAGGGGGACTAGTACAGATACGCAGTATTTT
CASRGTSTDTQYF
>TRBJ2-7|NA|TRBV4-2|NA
TGTGCCAGCAGCCAAGGGGGGGGCAGCTACGAGCAGTACTTC
CASSQGGGSYEQYF